This entry describes one T cell receptor (beta chain). Researchers collected 9.5 to 10 milliliters of peripheral blood from every single donor. This specimen belongs to a study of blood T cells in healthy people across ages. Together with a sample-barcoded 5' primer, a J-beta primer mix was included in a second PCR lasting about 6 to 11 cycles. A template-switch adaptor with 12 random nucleotides tagged each cDNA molecule. TCRdb itself ran the 5' RACE reads through MiXCR, one entry per CDR3 protein. The sample lists 750,000 to 950,000 distinct CDR3 sequences; approximately 55% were seen once. The TCR originated in a man at least 80 years old in good health. The sequencing input was blood.

CDR3 sequence (DNA): TGTGCCAGCAGCACCAACAGGGAACTAGCCAAAAACATTCAGTACTTC. Its protein is CASSTNRELAKNIQYF. V is TRBV7-8 and J is TRBJ2-4, with TRBD1 as a possible D gene (6 bases). The CDR3 consists of 16 residues. From germline, CDR1 is SGHVS and CDR2 FQNEAQ. V was clipped by 5 bases and J by 0 bases, with 14 bases between them.